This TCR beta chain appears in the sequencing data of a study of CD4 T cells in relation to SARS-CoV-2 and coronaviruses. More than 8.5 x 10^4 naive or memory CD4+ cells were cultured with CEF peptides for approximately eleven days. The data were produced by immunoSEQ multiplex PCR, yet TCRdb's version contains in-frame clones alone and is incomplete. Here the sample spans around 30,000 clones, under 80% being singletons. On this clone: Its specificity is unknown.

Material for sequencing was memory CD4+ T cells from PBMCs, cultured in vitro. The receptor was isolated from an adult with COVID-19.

CDR3 region: CASSLLVSNEKLFF. As DNA, the CDR3 is TGTGCCAGCAGCCTTTTAGTCTCTAATGAAAAACTGTTTTTT. The V and J genes are TRBV3-1 (or the pseudogene TRBV3-2) and TRBJ1-4; no clear D gene. V lost 4 bases and J lost 3, with 9 bases in between. Germline V lookup: CDR1 LGHDT, CDR2 YNNKEL (reference sequence). The CDR3 spans 14 residues.